This TCR beta chain was recovered during a study of blood T cell repertoires in COVID-19. Whole-study context: Researchers got acute and convalescent COVID-19 samples from the United States, Italy and Spain.

TCRdb's table, derived via immunoSEQ multiplex PCR, lists solely in-frame clones and lacks some. In the table there are roughly 50,000 clones, about nine tenths of which are singletons. The ends lost 3 bases at V and 3 bases at J; junction bases unmatched: 7. The CDR3 is made up of 16 amino acids. Germline V CDR1 and CDR2: MNHEY, SMNVEV (reference sequence). The clonotype was recovered from a man between 65 and 85 years old with acute or convalescent COVID-19. The J gene is TRBJ2-3, the V gene TRBV27; TRBD2 agrees at 9 bases. Sequenced: peripheral blood. CDR3 coding DNA: TGTGCCAGCAGTTTGAGGAGCGGGGGGTTGACAGATACGCAGTATTTT. Its protein product is CASSLRSGGLTDTQYF.